The text below deals with one TCR beta chain. There is no known antigen for this receptor. It has no much larger one-base neighbor in the sample; base qualities were not kept. The sample comes from a study of cytomegalovirus exposure and HLA in healthy donors (dated by TCRdb to between 2016 and 2019). Concerning the study at large: According to an earlier analysis of 550 to 700 of the donors, 150 million to 200 million T cells yielded 100 million or so unique TCR beta sequences and approximately 280 Gb of sequence data. High-throughput TCR immunosequencing, statistical association of individual TCRs with disease status, and machine learning were combined to predict cytomegalovirus infection status. To study patterns of TCR occurrence, a later analysis re-analyzed previously published TCR beta repertoires from 650 to 750 donors and added high-resolution HLA genotyping. Among a few hundred genotyped donors of the cohort, an average of about 240,000 unique TCR beta nucleotide sequences were sequenced per donor, around 20% of them non-productive. The study used immunosequencing to profile the T cell repertoires of approximately 640 subjects and linked those repertoires to cytomegalovirus serostatus. Typing coverage varied by locus: roughly 620-630 donors for A, B, C, DRB1 and DQB1; approximately 500 for DQA1; around 610 for DPA1; roughly 450 for DPB1. Five DR-DQ haplotypes were handled as single units for association and clustering, since linkage in the cohort was strong. HLA typing included class I and class II loci at four-digit resolution. Alongside the repertoire data, information on donor age, sex, ethnicity and CMV serostatus was compiled. Roughly 300 gigabases of sequencing data and approximately 84 million unique TCR sequences were included in an early release covering about 700 HLA-typed donors. A later genetic analysis took genome-wide SNP genotypes for about three fifths of the roughly 700 donors and used that subset as a discovery cohort. Rather than drawing on any new phenotypic data, the later analysis identified candidate immune exposures from TCR beta sequences and the way those sequences occurred across donors. Along with the roughly 610-subject first cohort, a separate validation cohort of 120 different subjects was used. All discovery cohort repertoires had been generated using a single sequencing platform. The study was designed to test whether signatures of past pathogen exposure could be identified by cataloging public T cell receptors. Of the roughly 400 genotyped donors, 81% fell in the genetic ancestry cluster associated with self-reported Caucasian donors. In an earlier analysis of 587 of the donors, high-throughput TCR beta sequencing was used to judge whether each TCR beta V gene segment behaved as functional or pseudogenic.

Libraries were constructed by the immunoSEQ multiplex PCR assay. For the multiplex PCR, a mixture combining 60 forward primers for TCR Vbeta segments and 13 reverse primers for TCR Jbeta segments was used. The CDR3 region of rearranged TCR beta genes was amplified from genomic DNA by a multiplex PCR assay. The amplified TCR beta libraries were sequenced on the Illumina HiSeq System as 87-base-pair reads. The study's processing was this. Across the 700 or so repertoires, a later analysis counted tens of millions of unique TCR beta chains, about 10 million of which were shared by at least two donors. A nearest-neighbor algorithm error-corrected the raw reads and collapsed the reads into unique sequences, merging closely related sequences to remove PCR and sequencing errors. Alignment of CDR3 sequences to IMGT reference sequences was used to assign V, D and J gene segments. For a sequence to be retained, at least a six-nucleotide match to both a V gene segment and a J gene segment was required. A rearrangement counted as productive if the CDR3 had no stop codons and remained in frame with V and J, and every other rearrangement counted as non-productive. CDR3 was defined by IMGT convention, running from the second conserved V-encoded cysteine to the conserved J-encoded phenylalanine. The earlier analysis of some 580 of the donors excluded any sequence lacking an unambiguous match to a single V gene segment. An earlier analysis of roughly 590 of the donors called V segments functional above 56.7% productive rearrangements and segregating when the between-donor standard deviation exceeded 5%. A statistical classification framework was built for diagnosing cytomegalovirus status from the catalog of TCR beta chain sequences. V and J gene assignment, in a later analysis, came from comparing TCR nucleotide sequences with IMGT/GENE-DB human TR gene sequences. A later analysis assigned CDR3 sequences and most-parsimonious VDJ recombination scenarios with the TCRdist pipeline. In a later analysis, every TCR beta chain was defined by the combination of its CDR3 amino acid sequence and its V-gene family, and reads without a unique V-gene family were dropped. To address suspected cross-contamination and a sequencing artifact, a later analysis removed 592 highly shared, low-generation-probability nucleotide sequences. In a later analysis, a clonal expansion index was calculated for each public chain from normalized within-repertoire ranks of inferred template counts. Generation probabilities in a later analysis came from a VDJ recombination model fitted to out-of-frame rearrangements, and those results were checked against IGoR. Hypergeometric tests were used in a later analysis to score TCR-TCR, TCR-HLA and TCR-CMV co-occurrence, with a repertoire-size bias correction applied to the TCR pairs. False discovery rates were estimated in a later analysis by permuting HLA or CMV assignments 20 times. In a later analysis, co-occurring TCRs were grouped using DBSCAN, and TCRdist sequence similarity was added for clustering within HLA-allele-positive subsets. For co-occurrence clustering, repertoires with fewer than 30,000 or more than 120,000 public chains were excluded, along with five repertoires with anomalous nucleotide sharing. TCRdb re-hosts the immuneACCESS table, in-frame sequences only. Its copies lack some clones; in the studies checked, an unresolved V gene accounts for under half of them, and the cause for the rest is not known. Clone size and the V and J calls come from that table; the DNA yielded D and trimming. For this sample the table gives 180,000 or so clones, of which under 85% were detected only once. Around 3.1% of the sample lies in the top ten.

From cysteine to phenylalanine, the CDR3 is 14 amino acids long. This entry keeps only the CDR3 DNA: 42 bases, framed from base 1. The germline V gene yields MNHNS for CDR1 and SASEGT for CDR2. At the junction V is shortened by 3 bases and J by 2 bases, with 11 bases in between. The cohort comprised more than 550 healthy bone marrow donors. At the time of sampling, every cohort member was nominally healthy, though immune exposures that went unrecorded were likely present. The donor was CMV seronegative and was included in the group of 352 seronegative cohort members. Each donor provided a peripheral blood sample, and peripheral blood mononuclear cells were used for TCR beta sequencing. The Qiagen DNeasy Blood Extraction Kit was used to extract genomic DNA from the blood cell samples. Study-level results and caveats: Because HLA typing was missing for some donors at each locus, association tests included only the typed subset. When HLA alleles, especially DR and DQ, strongly co-occurred, TCR associations were difficult to assign to individual alleles. In an earlier analysis of some 500 of the donors, most TCR beta V segments were observed in productive rearrangements about 87% or about 30% of the time, broadly matching IMGT annotations. A later genetic analysis reported fewer N-insertions in productive TCRs among donors in an Asian-associated ancestry cluster than the roughly 650-donor mean. Several of the top co-occurrence clusters appeared to be linked to parvovirus B19, influenza, CMV and Epstein-Barr virus, according to a later analysis. Specific HLA alleles were associated with over 15,000 TCR beta sequences at a false discovery rate of 0.05 in a later analysis. Most CMV-associated TCR beta chains appeared to be HLA-restricted in a later analysis, and the HLA associations seemed to be driven largely by CMV exposure. According to a later analysis, TCR association rates differed among HLA loci, with DRB1 alleles showing the most associated TCRs and HLA-C alleles showing the fewest. In a later analysis, HLA-associated TCR beta chains were found to be more clonally expanded and to have lower generation probabilities than equally common non-associated chains. A further reported finding was that TCR beta sequences accurately predicted the HLA-A and HLA-B alleles for most subjects in the first cohort. Immune exposure information for the cohort was limited to CMV serostatus. Linkage disequilibrium might explain the correlated functional status among segregating V segments, but an unknown experimental factor could not be ruled out. Roughly uniform sequencing depth across donors was assumed in presence/absence analyses, although this assumption may not hold. In vitro tests confirmed that three of the cytomegalovirus-associated TCR beta chains recognize cytomegalovirus antigens. The study listed 164 TCR beta chains as associated with cytomegalovirus. Some IMGT-functional V segments, including TRBV6-2 and TRBV6-3, could not be told apart with the 87-base-pair reads, so those segments were excluded. V-gene and J-gene trimming of TCR beta chains was associated with a missense DCLRE1C variant in a later genetic analysis, and the association was replicated in an independent cohort. In this cohort, only TCR beta chains were sequenced, and detectable features were limited by the absence of alpha or paired-chain data. A group of highly shared sequence variants was considered likely to be a technical artifact of the sequencing pipeline. Most TCR sequences were seen in very few donors, while some public TCRs were found in many individuals. The classifier was reported to diagnose cytomegalovirus status with high specificity and sensitivity in both the original cohort and the validation cohort. According to the authors, the approach could potentially be generalized to other disease states and immunological phenotypes. Because counts were too low, about 17 rarely observed V segments, including chromosome 9 orphons, were excluded from the earlier analysis of a few hundred of the donors.

The receptor was derived from a female donor in good health and CMV-seronegative. The sequencing sample was made of PBMCs. Recombination connected TRBV6-1 to TRBJ2-7; there is no confident call for the D gene. The bases read TGTGCCAGCAGTGACTCGACACGGCCCTACGAGCAGTACTTC. This translates into CASSDSTRPYEQYF.